Presented here are 24 T cell receptor beta chains from one specimen sequenced in a study of blood T cell repertoires in COVID-19 (TCRdb year 2020). Libraries were prepared through the immunoSEQ multiplex PCR assay. As stored in TCRdb, this immuneACCESS dataset retains in-frame rearrangements with V and J assigned. A fraction of the clones does not appear; measured against another copy, unresolved V genes explain less than half of the discrepancy, and the remainder lacks a known reason. A total of 100,000 to 110,000 clones appear in this sample, about 80% of them only once. About an eighth of the sample is in the top ten clones. Sequencing was done on a sample of peripheral blood. These receptors all stem from a woman in her seventies with acute or convalescent COVID-19.

This clone appeared a single time. The germline gene is not matched at one end of the junction; a read error may be the cause. The chain is built from TRBV6-5 and TRBJ1-2; D not certain. This CDR3 comprises 14 residues. Germline V gene sequence: CDR1 MNHEY, CDR2 SVGAGI. The CDR3 loop reads CASRGGGSKYGYTF. The CDR3 region has the DNA TGTGCCAGTCGTGGAGGCGGCTCTAAGTATGGCTACACCTTC.

V and J are TRBV28 and TRBJ1-1; D is perhaps TRBD1 (6 bases). This CDR3 is 14 amino acids long. From germline, CDR1 is MDHEN and CDR2 SYDVKM. Trimming took off 10 bases at V and 4 bases at J, with 19 bases between the two ends. In DNA form, the CDR3 reads TGTGCCACCCTCGCTAGGGGGGGCGGCACTGAAGCTTTCTTT. Amino acid sequence: CATLARGGGTEAFF.

The J gene is TRBJ1-1, the V gene TRBV19; TRBD1 matches 7 bases. Germline V gene lookup returns CDR1 LNHDA and CDR2 SQIVND (reference sequence). With V trimmed by 3 bases and J by 7 bases, 5 bases remained unmatched. This CDR3 region has 13 residues. This chain's CDR3 is CASSILTGDEAFF. The CDR3, as DNA: TGTGCCAGTAGTATCCTAACAGGGGATGAAGCTTTCTTT.

This chain joins TRBV5-8 and TRBJ1-1, with D unclear. The germline CDR1 and CDR2 sequences are SGHTS and YDEGEE. CDR3 length equals 12 residues. Between the trimmed V and J ends, which lost 1 base and 5 bases, there was a span of 6 bases. The CDR3, as DNA: TGTGCCAGCAGCTTGATTCCAACTGAAGCTTTCTTT. It encodes CASSLIPTEAFF.

This clone appeared a few times. The chain combines TRBV12-5 with TRBJ2-1; 9 bases are a match to TRBD1. Per germline, CDR1 LGHNT and CDR2 FRNRAP. This CDR3 is 13 amino acids long. J gave up 15 bases and V 3 bases, and 9 bases lay outside the gene matches. The CDR3 sequence is CASGLGTGLDLFF. The CDR3 coding sequence is TGTGCTAGTGGTTTAGGGACAGGGTTGGATTTGTTCTTC.

V usage is TRBV6-4 and J usage is TRBJ2-6, with TRBD1 matching 8 bases. The ends lost 4 bases at V and 2 bases at J; junction bases unmatched: 10. Germline CDR1 and CDR2: MRHNA and SNTAGT. The CDR3 loop spans 18 amino acids. The CDR3 loop reads CASSAQGANTPGANVLTF. The CDR3 DNA reads TGTGCCAGCAGTGCTCAGGGGGCGAATACCCCTGGGGCCAACGTCCTGACTTTC.

Only a few counts were recorded for this clone. This chain connects TRBV3-1 (or the pseudogene TRBV3-2) to TRBJ1-1; D is perhaps TRBD1 (5 bases). Germline lookup yields CDR1 LGHDT and CDR2 YNNKEL (reference sequence). There are 13 residues in the CDR3. The V gene lost 11 bases and the J gene lost 1 base, with 14 bases spanning the gap. In DNA form, the CDR3 reads TGTGCCTCCGGGGGGAGAAGGAACACTGAAGCTTTCTTT. It is translated as CASGGRRNTEAFF.

This clone occurred a few times. The chain is built from TRBV11-2 and TRBJ2-1; tentatively, D is TRBD1 (6 bases). Trimming stripped 4 bases from V and 3 bases from J, with 19 bases between. The CDR3 extends over 17 amino acids. The germline CDR1 and CDR2 sequences are SGHAT and FQNNGV. The CDR3 DNA reads as TGTGCCAGCAGCTACGGACGTGGACAGAGTTACTACAATGAGCAGTTCTTC. Its protein product is CASSYGRGQSYYNEQFF.

J is TRBJ1-5 and V is TRBV2; maybe TRBD1 (5 bases). Germline CDR1 and CDR2: SNHLY and FYNNEI. Deletions cut 4 bases from V and 8 bases from J, with 9 bases between. The CDR3 covers 12 residues. The CDR3 region has the DNA TGTGCCAGCAGTGCCGGGGGGGAGCCCCAGCATTTT. This sequence encodes CASSAGGEPQHF. The complete variable domain, with remaining parts taken from reference TRBV2 and TRBJ1-5, reads EPEVTQTPSHQVTQMGQEVILRCVPISNHLYFYWYRQILGQKVEFLVSFYNNEISEKSEIFDDQFSVERPDGSNFTLKIRSTKLEDSAMYFCASSAGGEPQHFGDGTRLSIL.

There are a few counts of this clone. The chain combines TRBV2 with TRBJ2-4; 7 positions agree with TRBD1. V shed 6 bases and J 0 bases; nucleotides not matched to a gene: 14. The CDR3 runs to 18 residues. The V gene's germline CDR1 is SNHLY and CDR2 FYNNEI. The CDR3 is CASRKSQGTSQAKNIQYF. The CDR3 DNA is TGTGCCAGCAGGAAGTCACAGGGGACCTCTCAAGCCAAAAACATTCAGTACTTC.

J is TRBJ1-2 and V is TRBV7-2; the D gene is possibly TRBD1 (6 bases). Per the germline V gene, CDR1 is SGHTA and CDR2 is FQGNSA. V gave up 4 bases and J gave up 8 bases, with 14 bases separating them. This CDR3 has 13 amino acids. CDR3 residues: CASSSLQGMGYTF. In nucleotides, the CDR3 is TGTGCCAGCAGCTCCCTTCAGGGGATGGGCTACACCTTC.

V and J are TRBV6-6 and TRBJ2-1; D uncertain. Germline assignment: CDR1 MNHNY and CDR2 SVGAGI (reference sequence). This CDR3 is 11 amino acids long. V was trimmed by 5 bases and J by 9 bases, leaving 8 bases between them. CDR3 loop: CASSPRGEQFF. The CDR3 DNA follows: TGTGCCAGCAGTCCAAGAGGTGAGCAGTTCTTC.

This clone was seen just once. V usage is TRBV30 and J usage is TRBJ2-1; TRBD2 agrees at 9 bases. The CDR3 is made up of 15 amino acids. V dropped 2 bases and J dropped 6; count of bases not matched to a gene: 8. Germline CDR1 is GTSNPN and CDR2 is SVGIG (reference sequence). This CDR3 reads CAWSRASGDPNEQFF. The CDR3 nucleotides are TGTGCCTGGAGTCGGGCTAGCGGGGACCCCAATGAGCAGTTCTTC.

This clone counts as medium-sized. The chain recombines TRBV11-2 with TRBJ2-7; the match to TRBD1 covers 8 bases. V trimming: 5 bases; J trimming: 7 bases; junction bases outside the gene matches: 7. Germline CDR1 is SGHAT and CDR2 is FQNNGV. The CDR3 consists of 13 residues. In DNA, the CDR3 is TGTGCCAGCAGCCGGGGACAGGCCAAAGAGCAGTACTTC. Translation: CASSRGQAKEQYF.

This clone was counted at least ten times. The chain employs TRBV7-9 and TRBJ2-7, with 9 bases lining up with TRBD1. The germline gives CDR1 SEHNR, CDR2 FQNEAQ (reference sequence). The CDR3 is made up of 14 amino acids. V trimming: 3 bases; J trimming: 2 bases; junction bases outside the gene matches: 2. DNA of the CDR3: TGTGCCAGCAGCTTGACAGGGGGGACCTACGAGCAGTACGTC. Translated, it gives CASSLTGGTYEQYV.

The chain combines TRBV4-3 with TRBJ1-2, with a tentative D call TRBD1 (6 bases). Germline-derived CDR1 and CDR2 are LGHNA and YSLEER. V lost 1 base and J lost 4, with 13 bases in between. CDR3 length: 15 amino acids. The CDR3 sequence: CASSQANREPYGYTF. CDR3 nucleotide sequence: TGCGCCAGCAGCCAAGCAAACAGGGAGCCCTATGGCTACACCTTC.

This clone appeared a few times. The chain uses TRBV5-4 and TRBJ1-1; D call uncertain. Trimming shortened V by 4 bases and J by 0 bases, and 10 bases separated the two germline ends. From germline, CDR1 is SGHNT and CDR2 YYREEE (reference sequence). This CDR3 spans 14 amino acids. In nucleotides, the CDR3 is TGTGCCAGCAGCCCAAGCACAGTGAACACTGAAGCTTTCTTT. Encoded protein: CASSPSTVNTEAFF.

The chain couples TRBV29-1 to TRBJ1-1, with 7 bases fitting TRBD1. V lost 6 bases to trimming and J lost 7 bases; unmatched junction nucleotides: 14. The CDR3 has 14 residues. The germline V gene encodes CDR1 SQVTM and CDR2 ANQGSEA. The CDR3 is CSVSHPRQGGEAFF. In DNA, the CDR3 is TGCAGCGTGTCACACCCAAGACAGGGAGGTGAAGCTTTCTTT.

The chain links TRBV19 to TRBJ1-5, with 8 bases that match TRBD1. The CDR3 covers 16 residues. Germline CDR1 reads LNHDA; CDR2 reads SQIVND (reference sequence). V dropped 5 bases and J dropped 2; count of bases not matched to a gene: 8. The DNA of the CDR3 is TGTGCCAGTAGTCGGTCTGGACAGGGTGGCAATCAGCCCCAGCATTTT. Translated: CASSRSGQGGNQPQHF. Filled out from reference TRBV19 and TRBJ1-5, the complete variable domain reads DGGITQSPKYLFRKEGQNVTLSCEQNLNHDAMYWYRQDPGQGLRLIYYSQIVNDFQKGDIAEGYSVSREKKESFPLTVTSAQKNPTAFYLCASSRSGQGGNQPQHFGDGTRLSIL.

The J gene is TRBJ2-2, the V gene TRBV30; a weak D match, TRBD2 (5 bases). CDR3 length: 13 residues. Trimming left V 3 bases short and J 6 bases short, with 11 bases between. The V gene's germline CDR1 is GTSNPN and CDR2 SVGIG (reference sequence). Here the CDR3 reads CAWSLGSAGELFF. The CDR3 coding sequence is TGTGCCTGGAGCTTAGGGAGCGCCGGGGAGCTGTTTTTT.

The chain carries TRBV2 and TRBJ1-2; possibly TRBD1 for D (5 bases). Trimming left V 8 bases short and J 0 bases short, with 13 bases between. This CDR3 is 14 amino acids long. Germline loops: CDR1 SNHLY, CDR2 FYNNEI. CDR3 in DNA: TGTGCCAGCGGGGGGGACTTCTCTAACTATGGCTACACCTTC. It translates to CASGGDFSNYGYTF. Filled out from reference TRBV2 and TRBJ1-2, the complete variable domain reads EPEVTQTPSHQVTQMGQEVILRCVPISNHLYFYWYRQILGQKVEFLVSFYNNEISEKSEIFDDQFSVERPDGSNFTLKIRSTKLEDSAMYFCASGGDFSNYGYTFGSGTRLTVV.

V usage is TRBV2 and J usage is TRBJ2-1; 11 nucleotides line up with TRBD2. Germline values: CDR1 SNHLY, CDR2 FYNNEI. J gave up 13 bases and V 4 bases, and 6 bases lay outside the gene matches. The CDR3 has 13 amino acids. The CDR3 sequence: CASSAGLAGEQFF. The CDR3 region has the DNA TGTGCCAGCAGTGCCGGACTAGCGGGCGAACAGTTCTTC.

The genes are TRBV7-8 and TRBJ1-6, with D possibly being TRBD1 (6 bases). The CDR3 contains 15 residues. CDR1 SGHVS and CDR2 FQNEAQ come from the germline V gene. The V gene lost 1 base and the J gene lost 9 bases, with 13 bases spanning the gap. CDR3 nucleotides: TGTGCCAGCAGCTTAGTCCGCACAGGGAGTTCACCCCTCCACTTT. Its protein product is CASSLVRTGSSPLHF.

V usage is TRBV7-9 and J usage is TRBJ2-5; 7 bases agree with TRBD1. V lost 3 bases, J lost 5 bases, and 3 bases stayed unmatched. Germline CDR1 reads SEHNR; CDR2 reads FQNEAQ (reference sequence). The length of the CDR3 is 13 residues. CDR3 sequence reads: CASSFGTVETQYF. Written as DNA, the CDR3 is TGTGCCAGCAGCTTCGGGACAGTGGAGACCCAGTACTTC.